The rows below give T cell receptor beta chains drawn from one sample of a study of response to subunit inactivated influenza vaccine. TCRdb independently ran MiXCR on the RT-PCR reads; one entry per CDR3 protein. Among hundreds of thousands of distinct CDR3 sequences listed, 25% were seen once. The material sequenced was CD4+ T cells sorted from PBMCs, taken 4 to 6 days after vaccination. These receptors all come from a man aged 45-60 years who received an inactivated influenza vaccine. The conserved cysteine and the conserved F or W are not part of the CDR3 here. The order of the fields is CDR3 protein, J gene, V gene, clone size. Only part of the rows carry a size: once, few, many, or a class if the clone is expanded.

ASSLDLASPLH TRBJ1-6 TRBV7-9 few
ASSLNWASGSTYTQY TRBJ2-3 TRBV5-1 many
ASSRVMNTEAF TRBJ1-1 TRBV7-8 -
AFSSGTSGRARSYNEQF TRBJ2-1 TRBV3-1 many
SARGRDREKQF TRBJ2-1 TRBV20-1 -
ASSLNILAGGPGTQY TRBJ2-3 TRBV7-2 -
ASSSPGTSSYNEQF TRBJ2-1 TRBV5-1 many
ATSRESSSYNSPLH TRBJ1-6 TRBV15 few
ASSLEGGGNTMY TRBJ1-3 TRBV7-6 once
ASRGTGGRETQY TRBJ2-5 TRBV7-2 few
ASSLEMTLGEQY TRBJ2-7 TRBV11-1 few
ASSADGEAEAF TRBJ1-1 TRBV6-6 -